This entry lists 7 T cell receptor beta chains sequenced from one sample in a study of cytomegalovirus exposure and HLA in healthy donors. Primers for the PCR totalled 60 Vbeta and 13 Jbeta. Libraries were prepared by immunoSEQ multiplex PCR; TCRdb keeps only in-frame clonotypes and omits some of them. This sample has more than 80,000 clones, with under 80% found just once. Material for sequencing was PBMCs. The receptors come from a woman aged 50 to 60 in good health and CMV-seropositive.

Worth noting for this clone: A far larger clone is a single base away, which makes a read error likely. This rearrangement joins TRBV7-9 to TRBJ2-3; 11 positions match TRBD2. The CDR3 loop spans 15 amino acids. V was clipped by 5 bases and J by 0 bases; unmatched bases: 1. Germline V gene data show CDR1 as SEHNR and CDR2 as FQNEAQ (reference sequence). DNA for the CDR3: TGTGCCAGCAGCAGACTAGCGGGGAGCACAGATACGCAGTATTTT. This gives the protein CASSRLAGSTDTQYF.

Notes on this clone: A read error may produce the germline difference seen at one junction end. J is TRBJ2-5 and V is TRBV5-1; possible D gene TRBD1, 5 bases. This CDR3 spans 13 amino acids. CDR1 and CDR2 (germline): SGHRS, YFSETQ. CDR3 DNA sequence: TGCGCCAGCCGCTTAGGGGTACAAGAGACCCAGTACTTC. Its protein product is CASRLGVQETQYF.

The rearrangement joins TRBV9 to TRBJ1-6, with TRBD1 as a possible D gene (5 bases). The CDR3 spans 14 residues. The germline CDR1 and CDR2 sequences are SGDLS and YYNGEE. The ends were cut back, 7 bases at V and 8 bases at J, with 16 bases in the middle. CDR3 in amino acids: CASQSGGRHSPLHF. The CDR3 region has the DNA TGTGCCAGCCAATCCGGGGGACGACATTCACCCCTCCACTTT.

The gene calls are TRBV4-3 and TRBJ2-3; 9 positions agree with TRBD2. Losses at the gene ends were 0 bases for V and 1 base for J; bases not matched to a gene: 8. The CDR3 consists of 18 residues. Germline lookup yields CDR1 LGHNA and CDR2 YSLEER. The CDR3 DNA reads as TGCGCCAGCAGCCAAGATGGGGAAGCGGGGGGCCGCACAGATACGCAGTATTTT. This codes for CASSQDGEAGGRTDTQYF.

The chain uses TRBV5-5 and TRBJ1-1; D is unresolved. The CDR3 consists of 14 residues. Germline V gene data show CDR1 as SGHKS and CDR2 as YYEKEE (reference sequence). V gave up 2 bases and J gave up 4 bases, with 12 bases separating them. The CDR3 loop reads CASSLAWGGTEAFF. CDR3 sequence (DNA): TGTGCCAGCAGCTTAGCGTGGGGAGGCACTGAAGCTTTCTTT. The whole variable domain, remainder taken from reference TRBV5-5 and TRBJ1-1, is DAGVTQSPTHLIKTRGQQVTLRCSPISGHKSVSWYQQVLGQGPQFIFQYYEKEERGRGNFPDRFSARQFPNYSSELNVNALLLGDSALYLCASSLAWGGTEAFFGQGTRLTVV.

Written as DNA, the CDR3 is TGCGCCAGCAGCCTACAACAGGGGGCGGGTTATCATGAGCAGTTCTTC. It encodes CASSLQQGAGYHEQFF. The rearrangement links TRBV5-1 to TRBJ2-1; the match to TRBD1 covers 9 bases. After removal of 4 bases from V and 8 bases from J, the junction contained 13 bases not matched to a gene. This CDR3 comprises 16 residues. CDR1 is SGHRS, CDR2 YFSETQ, per germline.

This chain connects TRBV4-1 to TRBJ1-2; 10 bases fit TRBD1. The CDR3 runs 16 residues. Trimming cost V 4 bases and J 2 bases; bases outside gene matches: 7. Germline CDR1 MGHRA, CDR2 YSYEKL. Written as DNA, the CDR3 is TGCGCCAGCAGCCTCCACCCGGGACAGGGGAACTATGGCTACACCTTC. It translates to CASSLHPGQGNYGYTF.